This is a list of T cell receptor beta chains from one sample in a study of T cell clonotyping in hematopoietic cell transplantation. Sequencing was performed with immunoSEQ multiplex PCR; in TCRdb, only in-frame clones are kept and a portion is missing. The sample gives around 15,000 clones, just over 95% of which show up once; less than 5% is in the top ten. The sample in question was peripheral blood mononuclear cells, obtained 30 days after allogeneic stem cell transplant. The receptors derive from a female patient aged 45-65 years who had an allogeneic stem cell transplant from an unrelated donor, so T cells may come from the graft donor. Some clones in this sample may be carry-over from other donors' samples. The conserved cysteine and the conserved F or W are not part of the CDR3 here.

J	V	CDR3
TRBJ1-6	TRBV5-1	ASSEPAGTLH
TRBJ1-5	TRBV2	ASSEAVGRSYSNQPQH
TRBJ1-1	TRBV9	ASSVGTWPEAF
TRBJ1-5	TRBV6-1	ASSEEGLVRPQH
TRBJ2-5	TRBV29-1	SVLTSGRETQY
TRBJ1-6	TRBV21-1	ASSMAGSSYNSPLH
TRBJ2-1	TRBV12-5	ASGFGARHNEQF
TRBJ1-2	TRBV6-5	ASSTRVQAHYGYT
TRBJ2-5	TRBV19	ASATYGSEETQY
TRBJ1-2	TRBV6-5	ASRDRVWGYGYT
TRBJ2-1	TRBV4-2	ASSQDGSDYNEQF
TRBJ2-4	TRBV5-1	ASSFAGGPENIQY
TRBJ2-5	TRBV7-6	ASSLAGSQETQY
TRBJ1-2	TRBV30	ALVSSGYGYT
TRBJ1-4	TRBV27	ASSLPSGSEPPATNEKLF
TRBJ1-1	TRBV30	AWTNRVYPEAF
TRBJ1-2	TRBV19	ASSTRTGAVYGYT
TRBJ2-3	TRBV5-1	ASSSQGYTDTQY
TRBJ2-5	TRBV2	ASSRRTQY
TRBJ1-3	TRBV14	ASSQGSSTGENTIY
TRBJ1-3	TRBV5-5	ASSFGGAGGNTIY
TRBJ1-2	TRBV5-1	ASSLALEQGGYGYT
TRBJ1-2	TRBV6-5	ASSPDRSRGYT
TRBJ2-7	TRBV7-2	ASSTARGGEY
TRBJ1-4	TRBV7-9	ASSLGMGGIGKEKLF
TRBJ2-7	TRBV28	ASSPGTSGGARGY
TRBJ2-4	TRBV11-2	ASSSGGTILAKNIQY
TRBJ1-6	TRBV5-4	ASSLDRVYNSPLH
TRBJ1-4	TRBV7-2	ASSFQRQSEKLF
TRBJ2-1	TRBV27	ASSPYRRLAIRTSGMSNEQF
TRBJ1-2	TRBV7-2	ASSKSSTGALFYGYT
TRBJ1-1	TRBV29-1	SVGTGTLNTEAF
TRBJ2-3	TRBV5-1	ASSLGGMTDTQY
TRBJ1-1	TRBV27	ASSLSPGTTVTEAF
TRBJ2-5	TRBV27	ASSLYQLGETQY
TRBJ1-5	TRBV6-6	ASSVAVGNQPQH
TRBJ2-3	TRBV6-5	ASMRGAGRDTQY
TRBJ2-7	TRBV7-2	ASSSPGVRGEQY
TRBJ1-2	TRBV6-1	ASSEGDGALSYGYT
TRBJ1-6	TRBV7-9	ASSLVGTASQFTLH
TRBJ2-2	TRBV7-9	ASSLQGTGELF
TRBJ1-1	TRBV20-1	SAELNTEAF
TRBJ2-7	TRBV5-1	ASSSYRGDSYEQY
TRBJ2-7	TRBV20-1	SARGPVEQY
TRBJ2-3	TRBV6-4	ASSDSSSGGADTQY
TRBJ2-3	TRBV7-2	ASSGGLFTYTQY
TRBJ2-3	TRBV6-4	ASSDLAGADTQY
TRBJ1-1	TRBV20-1	SAQSGSKAF